A single sample gave rise to the 8 T cell receptor beta chains below, sequenced in a study of cytomegalovirus exposure and HLA in healthy donors. Both 60 Vbeta primers and 13 Jbeta primers went into the PCR. The assay was immunoSEQ multiplex PCR, and TCRdb's table has in-frame clones only and misses some. The sample has 100,000 to 150,000 clones, over 75% seen once. Sequenced sample: PBMCs. The receptor source for this set is a woman between 40 and 50 years old in good health and CMV-seropositive.

The chain links TRBV21-1 to TRBJ1-5. TRBV21-1 is listed as a pseudogene. CDR3 length: 13 residues. The CDR3 protein is CASSKNENQPQHF. CDR3 DNA sequence: TGTGCCAGCAGCAAGAACGAGAATCAGCCCCAGCATTTT.

The chain has TRBV10-1 and TRBJ1-1; unclear D gene. V was clipped by 0 bases and J by 1 base, with 15 bases between them. The CDR3 is 17 residues long. Germline assignment: CDR1 WNHNN and CDR2 SYGVQD (reference sequence). DNA for the CDR3: TGCGCCAGCAGTGAGTCGAGAGTGGCTGAGCGGAACACTGAAGCTTTCTTT. Its translation is CASSESRVAERNTEAFF.

The chain links TRBV2 to TRBJ2-1; 7 bases align to TRBD1. V lost 5 bases and J lost 6; bases outside the gene matches: 10. Germline-derived CDR1 and CDR2 are SNHLY and FYNNEI. The CDR3 has 15 amino acids. In nucleotides, the CDR3 is TGTGCCAGCAGTTCTACAGGGGCGATGGGCAATGAGCAGTTCTTC. As protein: CASSSTGAMGNEQFF. Combining the CDR3 with reference TRBV2 and TRBJ2-1 gives the whole variable domain EPEVTQTPSHQVTQMGQEVILRCVPISNHLYFYWYRQILGQKVEFLVSFYNNEISEKSEIFDDQFSVERPDGSNFTLKIRSTKLEDSAMYFCASSSTGAMGNEQFFGPGTRLTVL.

The gene calls are TRBV9 and TRBJ2-5, with a tentative D call TRBD2 (6 bases). V shed 0 bases and J shed 5 bases, with 14 bases lying between them. The CDR3 totals 15 residues. Germline assignment: CDR1 SGDLS and CDR2 YYNGEE. CDR3 nucleotide sequence: TGTGCCAGCAGCGTAGGGGACTTCTCCTGGGAGACCCAGTACTTC. This translates into CASSVGDFSWETQYF. The full variable domain, in which reference TRBV9 and TRBJ2-5 provide the parts outside the CDR3, is DSGVTQTPKHLITATGQRVTLRCSPRSGDLSVYWYQQSLDQGLQFLIQYYNGEERAKGNILERFSAQQFPDLHSELNLSSLELGDSALYFCASSVGDFSWETQYFGPGTRLLVL.

CDR3 loop: CASSSGDTTGEKLFF. The CDR3 coding sequence is TGTGCCAGTAGTTCCGGGGACACAACTGGTGAAAAACTGTTTTTT. This sequence joins TRBV19 and TRBJ1-4, with D possibly matching TRBD1 (6 bases). Germline V lookup: CDR1 LNHDA, CDR2 SQIVND (reference sequence). The CDR3 is made up of 15 amino acids. Trimming took 5 bases from V and 7 from J, leaving 17 bases between them. Filled out from reference TRBV19 and TRBJ1-4, the complete variable domain reads DGGITQSPKYLFRKEGQNVTLSCEQNLNHDAMYWYRQDPGQGLRLIYYSQIVNDFQKGDIAEGYSVSREKKESFPLTVTSAQKNPTAFYLCASSSGDTTGEKLFFGSGTQLSVL.

The V and J genes are TRBV18 and TRBJ2-7; TRBD1 might be the D (6 bases). The CDR3 has 14 amino acids. CDR1 KGHSH and CDR2 LQKENI come from the germline V gene. Trimming left V 1 base short and J 3 bases short, with 10 bases between. CDR3 DNA: TGTGCCAGCTCACCACGGGCAGGGGACTACGAGCAGTACTTC. The encoded protein is CASSPRAGDYEQYF.

This chain links TRBV11-3 with TRBJ2-1; 13 nucleotides line up with TRBD2. Trimming removed 1 base from V and 7 bases from J; junction bases left unmatched: 1. From germline, CDR1 is SGHNT and CDR2 YENEEA. There are 15 residues in the CDR3. The CDR3 reads CASSLVTSGRNEQFF. In DNA, the CDR3 is TGTGCCAGCAGCTTAGTGACTAGCGGGAGGAATGAGCAGTTCTTC.

The chain joins TRBV19 to TRBJ1-1, with D unresolved. This CDR3 has 13 amino acids. V lost 4 bases and J lost 6, with 12 bases in between. CDR1 LNHDA and CDR2 SQIVND come from the germline V gene (reference sequence). This CDR3 reads CASSTTTRAEAFF. The CDR3 region has the DNA TGTGCCAGTAGTACAACAACACGGGCTGAAGCTTTCTTT.